This TCR beta chain stems from a study of T cell responses to AZD1222 COVID-19 vaccine. V was cut by 1 base and J by 0 bases, with 14 bases left in between. The CDR3 is made up of 18 amino acids. Germline values: CDR1 SGHNT, CDR2 YYREEE (reference sequence). Here immunoSEQ multiplex PCR was the method, and the copy in TCRdb shows in-frame clones only, minus some. This table has fewer than 250,000 clones, roughly 92% appearing once. This sample comprised peripheral blood, obtained on day 0 of AZD1222 vaccination. The clonotype originates from an adult in good health. This chain connects TRBV5-4 to TRBJ1-6; D ambiguous. The CDR3 DNA sequence: TGTGCCAGCAGCTTGAGGGTTACTTCGAGCTCCTATAATTCACCCCTCCACTTT. Amino acid sequence: CASSLRVTSSSYNSPLHF.